These 24 T cell receptor beta chains were sequenced from one sample in a study of control samples from healthy donors and cancer patients. The method was immunoSEQ multiplex PCR; TCRdb's version includes in-frame clones alone and lacks a portion of them. Of roughly 40,000 clones detected, less than 90% appear once; the ten largest clones hold less than 55%. The sequencing input was blood. All receptors derive from a man in his sixties in good health.

The chain has TRBV18 and TRBJ1-2; D unclear. The CDR3 runs 13 residues. Per the germline V gene, CDR1 is KGHSH and CDR2 is LQKENI. Trimming removed 2 bases at V and 5 bases at J, with 9 bases between. CDR3: CASSPDVLYGYTF. The CDR3 DNA is TGTGCCAGCTCACCAGACGTTTTATATGGCTACACCTTC.

The chain carries TRBV15 and TRBJ1-2, with D possibly matching TRBD1 (6 bases). CDR1 is LNHNV and CDR2 is YYDKDF in the germline V gene (reference sequence). The CDR3 consists of 16 residues. The V gene lost 0 bases and the J gene lost 5 bases, with 16 bases spanning the gap. The CDR3 sequence: CATSRDFGQTPYGYTF. DNA for the CDR3: TGTGCCACCAGCAGAGACTTCGGACAGACCCCTTATGGCTACACCTTC.

The chain uses TRBV9 and TRBJ1-6; D possibly corresponds to TRBD1 (6 bases). CDR1 and CDR2 from the germline V gene are SGDLS and YYNGEE. V dropped 4 bases and J dropped 7 bases, with 12 bases sitting between them. CDR3 size: 14 residues. The CDR3 sequence: CASSLRQENSPLHF. The CDR3 coding sequence is TGTGCCAGCAGCCTAAGACAGGAAAATTCACCCCTCCACTTT.

The chain is built from TRBV19 and TRBJ1-1; unclear D gene. The CDR3 extends over 14 amino acids. V was clipped by 6 bases and J by 1 base, with 12 bases between them. Germline-derived CDR1 and CDR2 are LNHDA and SQIVND (reference sequence). The CDR3 protein is CASRYAHTNTEAFF. The CDR3 coding sequence is TGTGCCAGTAGGTACGCACACACGAACACTGAAGCTTTCTTT.

CDR3 loop: CASRRQASNTEAFF. The CDR3 bases are TGTGCCAGCAGAAGACAGGCCTCGAACACTGAAGCTTTCTTT. This chain links TRBV6-5 with TRBJ1-1, with D perhaps matching TRBD1 (6 bases). Trimming left V 6 bases short and J 1 base short, with 12 bases between. The germline V gene has CDR1 MNHEY and CDR2 SVGAGI. CDR3 length equals 14 residues.

The chain has TRBV10-1 and TRBJ1-1; no reliable D call. The CDR3 spans 14 residues. The germline CDR1 and CDR2 sequences are WNHNN and SYGVQD (reference sequence). Trimming cost V 5 bases and J 3 bases, with 13 bases left between them. DNA for the CDR3: TGCGCCAGCAGTTCGTCGGTGGGCCACACTGAAGCTTTCTTT. As protein: CASSSSVGHTEAFF.

The chain joins TRBV18 to TRBJ1-1; 8 bases are shared with TRBD1. Germline V gives CDR1 KGHSH, CDR2 LQKENI. With V trimmed by 2 bases and J by 0 bases, 5 bases remained unmatched. The CDR3 is made up of 16 amino acids. DNA for the CDR3: TGTGCCAGCTCACCATCTGGACAGGGTATGAACACTGAAGCTTTCTTT. The encoded protein is CASSPSGQGMNTEAFF. Full variable domain (missing parts from reference TRBV18 and TRBJ1-1): NAGVMQNPRHLVRRRGQEARLRCSPMKGHSHVYWYRQLPEEGLKFMVYLQKENIIDESGMPKERFSAEFPKEGPSILRIQQVVRGDSAAYFCASSPSGQGMNTEAFFGQGTRLTVV.

The CDR3 reads CASSLNAGLSYEQYF. DNA of the CDR3: TGTGCCAGCAGTTTAAACGCAGGGCTCTCCTACGAGCAGTACTTC. The chain recombines TRBV28 with TRBJ2-7; possible D gene TRBD1, 5 bases. Trimming took 2 bases from V and 0 from J, leaving 11 bases between them. Germline CDR1 is MDHEN and CDR2 is SYDVKM. This CDR3 has 15 residues.

Only a few counts were recorded for this clone. The V call is TRBV29-1, the J call TRBJ2-3, with a tentative D call TRBD2 (5 bases). V was clipped by 1 base and J by 1 base, with 9 bases between them. The CDR3 loop spans 14 amino acids. CDR1 SQVTM and CDR2 ANQGSEA come from the germline V gene. CDR3 nucleotide sequence: TGCAGCGTTGAAGGGGTCGGGGGCACAGATACGCAGTATTTT. Translating gives CSVEGVGGTDTQYF.

This clone was found once. The V and J genes are TRBV28 and TRBJ1-5; perhaps TRBD1 as D (5 bases). The ends were cut back, 6 bases at V and 3 bases at J, with 15 bases in the middle. The germline V gene encodes CDR1 MDHEN and CDR2 SYDVKM. This CDR3 is built from 15 residues. This chain's CDR3 is CASRLRARYNQPQHF. CDR3 nucleotides: TGTGCCAGCAGACTCAGGGCTCGATACAATCAGCCCCAGCATTTT.

The chain links TRBV30 to TRBJ2-1; possible D gene TRBD1, 5 bases. The CDR3 is 14 residues long. Germline CDR1 GTSNPN, CDR2 SVGIG (reference sequence). V was cut by 8 bases and J by 2 bases, with 16 bases left in between. CDR3 loop: CAQAPSDTYNEQFF. The CDR3 region has the DNA TGTGCCCAGGCCCCCTCGGACACCTACAATGAGCAGTTCTTC.

The table lists this clone with a count of one. The genes are TRBV11-3 and TRBJ2-2; a weak D match, TRBD1 (5 bases). CDR3 length: 12 amino acids. Deletions cut 1 base from V and 10 bases from J, with 7 bases between. Germline-derived CDR1 and CDR2 are SGHNT and YENEEA. CDR3 DNA sequence: TGTGCCAGCAGCTTAGGCAGGGCGGAGCTGTTTTTT. This sequence encodes CASSLGRAELFF.

V usage is TRBV27 and J usage is TRBJ2-1, with 12 bases aligning to TRBD2. The CDR3 runs 17 residues. V lost 2 bases and J lost 15; bases outside the gene matches: 17. The V gene's germline CDR1 is MNHEY and CDR2 SMNVEV (reference sequence). CDR3 nucleotides: TGTGCCAGCAGTTTAGGGGAGGCGACTAGCGGGAGTAAAATCCTGTTCTTC. Translating gives CASSLGEATSGSKILFF.

The chain uses TRBV30 and TRBJ2-7; TRBD1 or TRBD2 may be the D gene (5 bases each). This CDR3 spans 14 amino acids. Per germline, CDR1 GTSNPN and CDR2 SVGIG (reference sequence). The V and J ends lost 3 bases and 0 bases respectively, with 12 bases between them. DNA of the CDR3: TGTGCCTGGAGGGGGACGGGGAGCTCCTACGAGCAGTACTTC. Translating it yields CAWRGTGSSYEQYF.

This rearrangement joins TRBV21-1 to TRBJ1-2; the listed D gene, TRBD1, was not tested against the DNA. TRBV21-1 is a pseudogene locus. This CDR3 has 18 residues. CDR3 sequence (DNA): TGTGCCAGCAGCAAAGCTCCTTCGTGGGGGACAGGGTATGATGGCTACACCTTC. It encodes CASSKAPSWGTGYDGYTF.

By share, this clone counts as medium-sized (0.01 to 0.1%). CDR3 amino acids: CATSPGRGTYEQYF. CDR3 bases: TGTGCCACCAGCCCGGGGAGGGGCACCTACGAGCAGTACTTC. The J gene is TRBJ2-7, the V gene TRBV15; 7 bases align to TRBD2. The CDR3 has 14 residues. Germline V gene lookup returns CDR1 LNHNV and CDR2 YYDKDF (reference sequence). The V and J ends lost 5 bases and 2 bases, in that order; junction bases with no gene match: 6.

The chain couples TRBV7-9 to TRBJ2-2; the match to TRBD1 covers 10 bases. The J segment lost 3 bases and the V segment lost 1 base, leaving 2 bases of the junction unmatched. There are 16 residues in the CDR3. Germline lookup yields CDR1 SEHNR and CDR2 FQNEAQ (reference sequence). The CDR3 sequence: CASSLEGTGDTGELFF. CDR3 coding DNA: TGTGCCAGCAGCTTAGAGGGGACAGGGGACACCGGGGAGCTGTTTTTT.

The J gene is TRBJ2-7, the V gene TRBV6-5; TRBD2 might be the D (5 bases). Germline CDR1 MNHEY, CDR2 SVGAGI. The CDR3 has 13 amino acids. The ends were cut back, 6 bases at V and 4 bases at J, with 13 bases in the middle. CDR3 in DNA: TGTGCCAGCAGAGGGAACGGGATATACGAGCAGTACTTC. Translation: CASRGNGIYEQYF.

The V gene is TRBV11-2, the J gene TRBJ1-1; TRBD1 matches at 7 bases. The CDR3 covers 16 residues. V trimming: 2 bases; J trimming: 5 bases; junction bases outside the gene matches: 11. Per germline, CDR1 SGHAT and CDR2 FQNNGV. CDR3 sequence reads: CASSLRLSRGKTEAFF. CDR3 sequence (DNA): TGTGCCAGCAGCTTACGTTTATCCAGGGGGAAAACTGAAGCTTTCTTT.

This clone appeared once. The chain employs TRBV18 and TRBJ2-2; D ambiguous. The CDR3 spans 14 residues. CDR1 and CDR2 from the germline V gene are KGHSH and LQKENI. V lost 5 bases to trimming and J lost 2 bases, with 9 bases between them. The CDR3 region has the DNA TGTGCCAGCTCATCCGGATTAAACACCGGGGAGCTGTTTTTT. The encoded protein is CASSSGLNTGELFF. Drawing the rest from reference TRBV18 and TRBJ2-2, the complete variable domain is NAGVMQNPRHLVRRRGQEARLRCSPMKGHSHVYWYRQLPEEGLKFMVYLQKENIIDESGMPKERFSAEFPKEGPSILRIQQVVRGDSAAYFCASSSGLNTGELFFGEGSRLTVL.

Only a few counts were recorded for this clone. This rearrangement joins TRBV19 to TRBJ1-5; D is unresolved. CDR1 LNHDA and CDR2 SQIVND come from the germline V gene (reference sequence). V was shortened by 2 bases and J by 5 bases, with 10 bases between the two germline ends. The CDR3 contains 14 residues. The CDR3 protein is CASSIRNRHQPQHF. The DNA of the CDR3 is TGTGCCAGTAGTATACGTAACAGACATCAGCCCCAGCATTTT.

This clone was seen a few times. The chain carries TRBV27 and TRBJ2-3; TRBD2 matches 8 bases. V gave up 4 bases and J gave up 0 bases; unmatched junction bases: 0. CDR3 length equals 14 residues. Germline CDR1 and CDR2: MNHEY and SMNVEV (reference sequence). This CDR3 reads CASSSSGSTDTQYF. CDR3 sequence (DNA): TGTGCCAGCAGTTCTAGCGGGAGCACAGATACGCAGTATTTT.

The CDR3 protein is CSVDPPLWGEVYGYTF. CDR3 DNA sequence: TGCAGCGTTGACCCGCCCCTTTGGGGGGAAGTTTATGGCTACACCTTC. The chain joins TRBV29-1 to TRBJ1-2, with D perhaps TRBD1 (5 bases). V dropped 3 bases and J dropped 5 bases, with 22 bases sitting between them. Germline CDR1 is SQVTM and CDR2 is ANQGSEA. The CDR3 is 16 amino acids.

This sequence joins TRBV29-1 and TRBJ2-6; TRBD1 matches at 8 bases. Germline trimming cut 6 bases from V and 1 base from J; bases unmatched to any gene: 11. Germline assignment: CDR1 SQVTM and CDR2 ANQGSEA. The CDR3 is 17 residues long. The CDR3 DNA is TGCAGCGTCCGGGGACAGGAGGCTCCTTCTGGGGCCAACGTCCTGACTTTC. Its protein product is CSVRGQEAPSGANVLTF.